This is a list of T cell receptor beta chains from one sample in a study of shared clonotypes between healthy human individuals. Assay: immunoSEQ multiplex PCR; the TCRdb copy retains only in-frame clones and omits some. The repertoire has around 500,000 clones, over 60% of them found once; the top ten carry 10% to 15%. Sequencing input: PBMCs. The receptors shown here come from a middle-aged woman in good health. Some clones in this sample may be carry-over from other donors' samples. Both conserved end residues are part of each CDR3. D genes are given only for firm matches. Not all rows give a size; the values are once, few, many and, for expanded clones, a class.

J	D	V	size	length	DNA	CDR3
TRBJ2-5	TRBD1	TRBV7-2	NA	14	TGTGCCAGCAGCTTGGACAGGGGCCAAGAGACCCAGTACTTC	CASSLDRGQETQYF
TRBJ2-1	TRBD2	TRBV7-9	once	16	TGTGCCAGCAGCCCCCGGGGGGGGTCGGCCTACAATGAGCAGTTCTTC	CASSPRGGSAYNEQFF
TRBJ2-5	TRBD2	TRBV2	NA	15	TGTGCCAGCAGTGTTATAGCGGGGGCTCAAGAGACCCAGTACTTC	CASSVIAGAQETQYF
TRBJ2-7	NA	TRBV15	once	14	TGTGCCACCAGCAGCCGATGGGAACTCCCCGAGCAGTACTTC	CATSSRWELPEQYF
TRBJ1-1	NA	TRBV6-5	NA	15	TGTGCCAGCCGACCCCGGCGGACGGGATCATCTGAAGCTTTCTTT	CASRPRRTGSSEAFF
TRBJ2-1	NA	TRBV19	NA	15	TGTGCCAGTAGTAGAGACCAAGGGGCCTACAATGAGCAGTTCTTC	CASSRDQGAYNEQFF
TRBJ2-2	NA	TRBV27	NA	14	TGTGCCAGCAGTTTCAGGGGATATACCGGGGAGCTGTTTTTT	CASSFRGYTGELFF
TRBJ1-5	NA	TRBV2	NA	14	TGTGCCAGCAGTGAAGGGCAGGTCATTCAGCCCCAGCATTTT	CASSEGQVIQPQHF
TRBJ2-1	NA	TRBV30	NA	12	TGTGCCTGGAAACCGGGGTACAATGAGCAGTTCTTC	CAWKPGYNEQFF
TRBJ2-3	NA	TRBV11-3	NA	13	TGTGCCAGCAGCCCCACCCCCACGGGGAGGCAGTATTTT	CASSPTPTGRQYF
TRBJ2-1	TRBD1	TRBV27	NA	17	TGTGCCAGCAGTTTATCTTTATGGACAGGGGCAAACAATGAGCAGTTCTTC	CASSLSLWTGANNEQFF
TRBJ1-1	NA	TRBV5-4	NA	13	TGTGCCAGCAGCCCGAGAGATACCACTGAAGCTTTCTTT	CASSPRDTTEAFF
TRBJ2-7	NA	TRBV28	NA	14	TGTGCCAGCAGTCCAGGACAGCGAACCTACGAGCAGTACTTC	CASSPGQRTYEQYF
TRBJ1-2	NA	TRBV14	NA	16	TGTGCCAGCAGCCAAGAACGACGGTCGCGATGGGAGGGCTACACCTTC	CASSQERRSRWEGYTF
TRBJ2-7	NA	TRBV29-1	NA	14	TGCAGCGCCGTGTCCGGGACCGGCACCTACGAGCAGTACTTC	CSAVSGTGTYEQYF
TRBJ2-5	NA	TRBV6-1	many	14	TGTGCCACCCACGGGGGCCAGACTCAAGAGACCCAGTACTTC	CATHGGQTQETQYF
TRBJ1-1	NA	TRBV14	few	12	TGTGCCAGCAGCCAAGGGGTTGCTGAAGCTTTCTTT	CASSQGVAEAFF
TRBJ2-3	NA	TRBV9	few	14	TGTGCCAGCAGCCGAAGGGGAGTCACAGATACGCAGTATTTT	CASSRRGVTDTQYF
TRBJ2-7	NA	TRBV28	NA	14	TGTGCCAGCAGTTTGACCCTGAGGGGCTACGAGCAGTACTTC	CASSLTLRGYEQYF
TRBJ2-7	TRBD2	TRBV30	NA	14	TGTGCCTGGACTAGCGGTGGAAGGACCTACGAGCAGTACTTC	CAWTSGGRTYEQYF
TRBJ2-1	NA	TRBV20-1	NA	11	TGCAGTGCTAGAGTGGCCTCGGGGCAGTTCTTC	CSARVASGQFF
TRBJ2-7	TRBD1	TRBV10-3	NA	12	TGTGCCATCAGTGACCCGGACAGGGAGCAGTACTTC	CAISDPDREQYF
TRBJ2-2	NA	TRBV7-9	NA	15	TGTGCCAGCAGCTTAGACAGGTTGAACACCGGGGAGCTGTTTTTT	CASSLDRLNTGELFF
TRBJ1-1	NA	TRBV28	NA	14	TGTGCCAGCAGATTTTTCACTGGGGGCACTGAAGCTTTCTTT	CASRFFTGGTEAFF
TRBJ2-4	NA	TRBV7-2	NA	13	TGTGCCAGCAGCTTAAGGGCAGAAAACATTCAGTACTTC	CASSLRAENIQYF
TRBJ2-7	TRBD1	TRBV9	few	18	TGTGCCAGCAGCGCCCGGGACAGAGGTTTTATTGGGCCCTACGAGCAGTACTTC	CASSARDRGFIGPYEQYF
TRBJ2-7	NA	TRBV21-1	NA	17	TGTGCCAGCAGCCATGGGCAGGGACAGGGGAGTTTTGTCGAGCAGTACTTC	CASSHGQGQGSFVEQYF
TRBJ2-7	TRBD2	TRBV28	NA	15	TGTGCCAGCAGCCCCCCCCCTAGCGGGAGGGGCGAGCAGTACTTC	CASSPPPSGRGEQYF
TRBJ1-2	NA	TRBV6-6	NA	14	TGTGCCAGCAGTTACTCGACATCTAAAGATGGCTACACCTTC	CASSYSTSKDGYTF
TRBJ2-5	TRBD2	TRBV5-1	NA	12	TGCGCCAGCAGCCCGGGGGGGGAGACCCAGTACTTC	CASSPGGETQYF
TRBJ2-2	NA	TRBV5-1	NA	14	TGCGCCAGCAGCTTGGCCGGGGGCGACGGGGAGCTGTTTTTT	CASSLAGGDGELFF
TRBJ2-2	TRBD2	TRBV6-6	once	15	TGTGCCAGCAACGCGGGGGTGGAGAACACCGGGGAGCTGTTTTTT	CASNAGVENTGELFF
TRBJ2-3	NA	TRBV9	NA	15	TGTGCCAGCAGCGTAGGGGCAAGTCACACAGATACGCAGTATTTT	CASSVGASHTDTQYF
TRBJ2-1	NA	TRBV19	NA	12	TGTGCCAGTAGCATTGGCCGGGACTCCCAGTTCTTC	CASSIGRDSQFF
TRBJ1-5	TRBD1	TRBV30	NA	12	TGTGCCTCTGACAGGGATGGTCAGCCCCAGCATTTT	CASDRDGQPQHF
TRBJ1-2	NA	TRBV7-9	NA	16	TGTGCCAGCAGCTTATCGCGTGATGGACTAAGGGAGGGCTACACCTTC	CASSLSRDGLREGYTF
TRBJ1-6	NA	TRBV19	NA	15	TGTGCCAGTAGTATACCGGACGGGATGTGGTCACCCCTCCACTTT	CASSIPDGMWSPLHF
TRBJ2-7	TRBD1	TRBV28	NA	16	TGTGCCAGCAGTACCACCGGGACAGGGAGCTCCTACGAGCAGTACTTC	CASSTTGTGSSYEQYF
TRBJ1-1	NA	TRBV19	NA	14	TGTGCCAGTAGTTTCGACAGGAGGAACACTGAAGCTTTCTTT	CASSFDRRNTEAFF
TRBJ2-7	TRBD2	TRBV4-2	NA	17	TGTGCCAGCAGCCCACCGACTAGCGGAGGGAGAGCCTACGAGCAGTACTTC	CASSPPTSGGRAYEQYF
TRBJ2-7	NA	TRBV7-9	NA	14	TGTGCCAGCAGCTTCGTCGGGGCCGTTTACGAGCAGTACTTC	CASSFVGAVYEQYF
TRBJ2-5	NA	TRBV18	NA	11	TGTGCCAGCTCACCACAGGAGATCCAGTACTTC	CASSPQEIQYF
TRBJ2-7	TRBD1	TRBV28	NA	13	TGTGCCAGCAGACTGGGACAGCGCTACGAGCAGTACTTC	CASRLGQRYEQYF
TRBJ2-5	NA	TRBV15	once	13	TGTGCCACCACCCCGGGACTGCAAGAGACCCAGTACTTC	CATTPGLQETQYF
TRBJ2-2	TRBD1	TRBV11-2	few	16	TGTGCCAGCAGCTTAGGACAGGGGGCTAGCACCGGGGAGCTGTTTTTT	CASSLGQGASTGELFF
TRBJ2-7	NA	TRBV6-5	NA	16	TGTGCCAGCAGTTCTAGCCCAGGGGAGGGAGGCCACGAGCAGTACTTC	CASSSSPGEGGHEQYF
TRBJ1-1	TRBD1	TRBV6-4	NA	14	TGTGCCAGCAGAGAAAACAGGGGGAGTACTGAAGCTTTCTTT	CASRENRGSTEAFF
TRBJ1-1	NA	TRBV18	NA	16	TGTGCCAGCTCACCAACAGGGAGGGGGTTGAACACTGAAGCTTTCTTT	CASSPTGRGLNTEAFF
TRBJ2-3	TRBD1	TRBV6-5	few	14	TGTGCCAGCACCCCGACAGGGGGGTCAGATACGCAGTATTTT	CASTPTGGSDTQYF
TRBJ2-5	NA	TRBV27	NA	12	TGTGCCAGCAGTTTCCTCGGGGGGACCCAGTACTTC	CASSFLGGTQYF
TRBJ2-3	TRBD2	TRBV2	NA	15	TGTGCCAGCAGTGGTCAGCGGGGGGGCACAGATACGCAGTATTTT	CASSGQRGGTDTQYF
TRBJ1-4	TRBD1	TRBV4-2	few	15	TGTGCCAGCAGCCAAGGGGGACAGGGGGATGAAAAACTGTTTTTT	CASSQGGQGDEKLFF
TRBJ2-1	TRBD2	TRBV2	few	15	TGTGCCAGCATCACGGGACTAGCGGGAGTCAATGAGCAGTTCTTC	CASITGLAGVNEQFF
TRBJ1-1	NA	TRBV10-3	once	14	TGTGCCATCAGAGGACAGCTTTCGAACACTGAAGCTTTCTTT	CAIRGQLSNTEAFF
TRBJ2-7	TRBD2	TRBV7-3	few	16	TGTGCCAGCAGCCTAGAGGGTACTAGCGGAGCCTACGAGCAGTACTTC	CASSLEGTSGAYEQYF